One T cell receptor beta chain is described in this entry. What it binds is not known. The sample originates from a study of shared clonotypes between healthy human individuals. Study-level points and caveats: Of the naive CD4 clonotypes, around 4.7% were shared across a handful of donors. Across subsets, estimated richness was generally greater for naive than for memory populations.

Germline lookup yields CDR1 SGDLS and CDR2 YYNGEE. The CDR3 length is 18 residues. The junction had 10 bases not matched to a gene; V was cut back by 0 bases and J by 1 base. TCRdb's table, derived via immunoSEQ multiplex PCR, lists solely in-frame clones and lacks some. The sample shows hundreds of thousands of clones, around 79% of them seen only once. This clonotype was obtained from a man younger than 45 in good health. The gene calls are TRBV9 and TRBJ2-3, with 8 bases aligning to TRBD2. Sequenced sample: memory CD4+ T cells sorted from blood. Subset described: CD45RA-negative fraction. As DNA, the CDR3 is TGTGCCAGCAGCGTAGAACGGGAGGGCCCCTTCGGCACAGATACGCAGTATTTT. This encodes CASSVEREGPFGTDTQYF. Together with reference TRBV9 and TRBJ2-3, the CDR3 gives the full variable domain: DSGVTQTPKHLITATGQRVTLRCSPRSGDLSVYWYQQSLDQGLQFLIQYYNGEERAKGNILERFSAQQFPDLHSELNLSSLELGDSALYFCASSVEREGPFGTDTQYFGPGTRLTVL.